The clone carrying this T cell receptor beta chain was seen at least ten times. Its antigen remains unidentified. Time point here: newly diagnosed GD, antithyroid drugs for less than 3 months. Making the TCR library involved RNA that had been extracted from PBMCs. The data originate from a study of regulatory T cells in long-lasting Graves disease. Notes on the study in general: Shared public clonotypes totalled roughly 2,500 in persistent patients, compared with roughly 970 in new patients.

The CDR3 runs to 16 residues. V lost 5 bases to trimming and J lost 0 bases, with 17 bases between them. Looked up from germline, CDR1 is SGHTA and CDR2 is FQGNSA. Combining iRepertoire HTBI primers with Arm-PCR of CDR3 regions, the authors built TCR beta libraries. TCRdb reanalysed the multiplex PCR reads using MiXCR and keeps one entry per CDR3 protein. The data show hundreds of thousands of distinct CDR3 sequences, over 15% seen once. A further study also used this sample, focusing on T cells in Graves' hyperthyroidism and ophthalmopathy. That study reports: RT-PCR in the first round (using the HTBI primer set) targeted the TCR CDR3. Ophthalmopathy onset followed model prediction by a median roughly 6.5 months.

This TCR was sampled from a woman younger than 45 with Graves disease. V and J are TRBV7-2 and TRBJ2-7, with D possibly TRBD1 on 5 matching bases. This specimen consisted of peripheral blood mononuclear cells (PBMCs), obtained at new diagnosis, from a patient treated with antithyroid drugs. The CDR3 sequence is CASSPWGYPLSYEQYF. The CDR3 DNA reads TGTGCCAGCAGCCCCTGGGGCTATCCCCTCTCCTACGAGCAGTACTTC.